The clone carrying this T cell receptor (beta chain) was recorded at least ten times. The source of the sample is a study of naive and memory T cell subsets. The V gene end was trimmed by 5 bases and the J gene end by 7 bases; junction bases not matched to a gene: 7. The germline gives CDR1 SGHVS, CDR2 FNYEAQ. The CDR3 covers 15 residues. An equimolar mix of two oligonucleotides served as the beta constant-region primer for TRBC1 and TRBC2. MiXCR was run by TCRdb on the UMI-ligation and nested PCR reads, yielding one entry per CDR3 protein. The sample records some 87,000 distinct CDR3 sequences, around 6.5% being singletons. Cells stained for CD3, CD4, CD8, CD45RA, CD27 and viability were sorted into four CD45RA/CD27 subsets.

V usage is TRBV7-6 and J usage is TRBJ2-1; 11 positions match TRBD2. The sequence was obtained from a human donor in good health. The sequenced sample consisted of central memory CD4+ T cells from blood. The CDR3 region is CASSLSGRAGNEQFF. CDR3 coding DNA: TGTGCCAGCAGCCTTAGCGGGAGGGCCGGGAATGAGCAGTTCTTC.